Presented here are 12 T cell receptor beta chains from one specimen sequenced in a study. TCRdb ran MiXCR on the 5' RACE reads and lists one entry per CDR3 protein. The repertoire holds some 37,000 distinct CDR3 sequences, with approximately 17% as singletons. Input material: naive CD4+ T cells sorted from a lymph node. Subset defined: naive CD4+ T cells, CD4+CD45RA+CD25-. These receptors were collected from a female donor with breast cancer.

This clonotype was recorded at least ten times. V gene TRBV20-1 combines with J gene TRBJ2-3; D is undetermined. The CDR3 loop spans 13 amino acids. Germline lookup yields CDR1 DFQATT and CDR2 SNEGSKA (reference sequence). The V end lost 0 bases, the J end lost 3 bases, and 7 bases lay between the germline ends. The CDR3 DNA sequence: TGCAGTGCTAGAGATGAACGGACAGATACGCAGTATTTT. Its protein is CSARDERTDTQYF.

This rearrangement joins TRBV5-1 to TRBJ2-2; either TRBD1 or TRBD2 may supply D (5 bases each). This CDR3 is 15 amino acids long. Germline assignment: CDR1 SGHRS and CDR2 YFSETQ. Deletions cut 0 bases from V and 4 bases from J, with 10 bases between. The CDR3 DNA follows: TGCGCCAGCAGCTTGGGAGGGGCGAGCACCGGGGAGCTGTTTTTT. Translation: CASSLGGASTGELFF. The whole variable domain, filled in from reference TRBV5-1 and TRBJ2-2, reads KAGVTQTPRYLIKTRGQQVTLSCSPISGHRSVSWYQQTPGQGLQFLFEYFSETQRNKGNFPGRFSGRQFSNSRSEMNVSTLELGDSALYLCASSLGGASTGELFFGEGSRLTVL.

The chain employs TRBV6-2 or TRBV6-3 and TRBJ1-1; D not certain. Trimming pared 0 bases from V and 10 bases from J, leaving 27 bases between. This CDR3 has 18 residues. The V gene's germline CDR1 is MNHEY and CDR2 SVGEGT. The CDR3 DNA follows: TGTGCCAGCAGTTACTCGTCCCTTAAGATAAGGGTTGGGCTCGGAGCTTTCTTT. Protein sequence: CASSYSSLKIRVGLGAFF.

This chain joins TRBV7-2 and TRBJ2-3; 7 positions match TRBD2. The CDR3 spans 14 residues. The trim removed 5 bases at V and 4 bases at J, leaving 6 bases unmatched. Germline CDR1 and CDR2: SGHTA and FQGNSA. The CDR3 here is CASSPRDYADTQYF. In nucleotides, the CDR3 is TGTGCCAGCAGCCCCCGGGACTACGCAGATACGCAGTATTTT.

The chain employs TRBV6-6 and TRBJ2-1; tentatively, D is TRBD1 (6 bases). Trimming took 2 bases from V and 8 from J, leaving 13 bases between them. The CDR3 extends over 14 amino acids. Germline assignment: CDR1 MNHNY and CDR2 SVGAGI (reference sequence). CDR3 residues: CASSYAQGRDEQFF. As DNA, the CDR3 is TGTGCCAGCAGTTACGCACAGGGTAGGGATGAGCAGTTCTTC.

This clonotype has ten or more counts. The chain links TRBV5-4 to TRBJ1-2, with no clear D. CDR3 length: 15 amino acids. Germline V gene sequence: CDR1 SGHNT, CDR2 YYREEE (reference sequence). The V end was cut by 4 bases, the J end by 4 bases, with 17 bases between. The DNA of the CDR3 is TGTGCCAGCAGCCGGAGCGGATCTGGAGGCTATGGCTACACCTTC. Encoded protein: CASSRSGSGGYGYTF. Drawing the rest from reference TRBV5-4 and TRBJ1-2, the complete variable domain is ETGVTQSPTHLIKTRGQQVTLRCSSQSGHNTVSWYQQALGQGPQFIFQYYREEENGRGNFPPRFSGLQFPNYSSELNVNALELDDSALYLCASSRSGSGGYGYTFGSGTRLTVV.

In DNA form, the CDR3 reads TGTGCCAGCAGCTTAGTGACAGGACAGGAGCAGTTCTTC. Amino acid sequence: CASSLVTGQEQFF. This chain uses TRBV7-9 with TRBJ2-1; D is perhaps TRBD1 (6 bases). The V gene lost 1 base and the J gene lost 10 bases, with 11 bases spanning the gap. The CDR3 is made up of 13 amino acids. Germline values: CDR1 SEHNR, CDR2 FQNEAQ (reference sequence). Drawing the rest from reference TRBV7-9 and TRBJ2-1, the complete variable domain is DTGVSQNPRHKITKRGQNVTFRCDPISEHNRLYWYRQTLGQGPEFLTYFQNEAQLEKSRLLSDRFSAERPKGSFSTLEIQRTEQGDSAMYLCASSLVTGQEQFFGPGTRLTVL.

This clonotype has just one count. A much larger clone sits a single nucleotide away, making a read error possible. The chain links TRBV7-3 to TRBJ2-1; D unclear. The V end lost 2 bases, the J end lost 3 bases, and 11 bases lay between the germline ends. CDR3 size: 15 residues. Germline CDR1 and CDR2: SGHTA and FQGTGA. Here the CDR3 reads CASSLQVSCYNEQFF. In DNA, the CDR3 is TGTGCCAGCAGCTTACAAGTTAGCTGCTACAATGAGCAGTTCTTC.

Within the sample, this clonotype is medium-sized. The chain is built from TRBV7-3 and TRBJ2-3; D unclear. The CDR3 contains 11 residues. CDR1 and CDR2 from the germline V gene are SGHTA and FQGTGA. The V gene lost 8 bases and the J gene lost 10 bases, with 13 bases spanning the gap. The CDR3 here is CASYGSNPQYF. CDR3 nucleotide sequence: TGTGCCAGCTACGGCTCCAACCCGCAGTATTTT.

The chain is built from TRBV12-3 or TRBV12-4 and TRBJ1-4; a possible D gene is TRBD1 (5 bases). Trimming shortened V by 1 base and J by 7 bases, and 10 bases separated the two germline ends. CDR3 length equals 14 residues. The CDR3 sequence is CASSLGGMGEKLFF. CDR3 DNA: TGTGCCAGCAGTTTAGGGGGCATGGGTGAAAAACTGTTTTTT.

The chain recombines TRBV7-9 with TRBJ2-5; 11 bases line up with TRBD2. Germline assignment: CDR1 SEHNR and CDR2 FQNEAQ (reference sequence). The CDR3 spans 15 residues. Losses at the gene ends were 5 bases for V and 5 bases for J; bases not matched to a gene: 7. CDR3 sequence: CASSRPTSGVETQYF. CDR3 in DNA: TGTGCCAGCAGCCGACCGACTAGCGGGGTGGAGACCCAGTACTTC.

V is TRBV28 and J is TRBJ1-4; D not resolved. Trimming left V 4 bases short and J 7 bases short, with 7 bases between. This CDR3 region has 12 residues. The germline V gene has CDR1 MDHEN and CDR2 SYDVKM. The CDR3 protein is CASSYSGEKLFF. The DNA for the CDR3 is TGTGCCAGCAGTTACTCTGGTGAAAAACTGTTTTTT.